This T cell receptor beta chain is drawn from a study of shared clonotypes between healthy human individuals. Germline V gives CDR1 MNHNY, CDR2 SVGAGI (reference sequence). The CDR3 extends over 16 amino acids. The ends were cut back, 6 bases at V and 0 bases at J, with 17 bases in the middle. Study-wide results and caveats: Naive subsets generally exceeded memory subsets in estimated richness. It was observed that about 5% of naive CD4 clonotypes were shared across a handful of donors. Non-shared clonotypes had lower generation probabilities than clonotypes shared by all four sorted-subset donors.

As defined, naive CD8 cells were CD45RO-negative and positively selected for CCR7, with terminally differentiated effector memory CD45RA+ cells excluded. Sequenced by immunoSEQ multiplex PCR; TCRdb stores in-frame clones only, minus some. In the table there are some 2.1 million clones, over 85% of which are singletons. Note on this clone: Antigen: not known.

This receptor was obtained from a man between 18 and 29 years old in good health. Some clones in this sample may be carry-over from other donors' samples. The chain couples TRBV6-6 to TRBJ1-1; no clear D gene. The sample consisted of naive CD8+ T cells from PBMCs. In DNA, the CDR3 is TGTGCCAGCAGCACCACGGGCCCAGTTCTGAACACTGAAGCTTTCTTT. Translation: CASSTTGPVLNTEAFF.